Listed here are 15 T cell receptor beta chains from one sample, sequenced in a study of blood T cell repertoires in COVID-19. Only in-frame clones appear in the TCRdb table, and some are missing; sequencing was by immunoSEQ multiplex PCR. The sample has about 160,000 clones; 80% to 90% are singletons. Sequencing input: peripheral blood. These receptor sequences come from a human donor in a cohort sampled during active COVID-19.

This sequence joins TRBV29-1 and TRBJ1-1; D uncertain. There are 13 residues in the CDR3. V was pared by 7 bases and J by 1 base, with 13 bases between. In germline, CDR1 is SQVTM, CDR2 ANQGSEA. CDR3: CSGGEMANTEAFF. As DNA, the CDR3 is TGCAGCGGGGGTGAAATGGCGAACACTGAAGCTTTCTTT. The variable domain in full, completed from reference TRBV29-1 and TRBJ1-1, reads SAVISQKPSRDICQRGTSLTIQCQVDSQVTMMFWYRQQPGQSLTLIATANQGSEATYESGFVIDKFPISRPNLTFSTLTVSNMSPEDSSIYLCSGGEMANTEAFFGQGTRLTVV.

This clone came up a few times. The chain couples TRBV19 to TRBJ2-7; the match to TRBD2 covers 13 bases. V trimming: 5 bases; J trimming: 3 bases; junction bases outside the gene matches: 4. The CDR3 contains 15 residues. Germline loops: CDR1 LNHDA, CDR2 SQIVND (reference sequence). CDR3 sequence reads: CASSLRTSGSYEQYF. DNA of the CDR3: TGTGCCAGTAGTCTACGGACTAGCGGGAGCTACGAGCAGTACTTC.

This rearrangement joins TRBV7-7 to TRBJ2-5; 8 bases are shared with TRBD1. The CDR3 extends over 14 amino acids. J lost 1 base, V lost 5 bases, and 3 bases had no gene match. Germline assignment: CDR1 SSHAT and CDR2 FNYEAQ (reference sequence). CDR3 nucleotides: TGTGCCAGCAGCCCCGACAGGGGCCAAGAGACCCAGTACTTC. It is translated as CASSPDRGQETQYF. The full variable domain, with the rest looked up from reference TRBV7-7 and TRBJ2-5, is GAGVSQSPRYKVTKRGQDVTLRCDPISSHATLYWYQQALGQGPEFLTYFNYEAQPDKSGLPSDRFSAERPEGSISTLTIQRTEQRDSAMYRCASSPDRGQETQYFGPGTRLLVL.

The CDR3, as DNA: TGTGCCAGCAGCGTAGGGGGGCAGAGTGAAAAACTGTTTTTT. Protein: CASSVGGQSEKLFF. V and J are TRBV9 and TRBJ1-4; possibly TRBD1 for D (6 bases). Looked up from germline, CDR1 is SGDLS and CDR2 is YYNGEE. The CDR3 runs 14 residues. Deletions cut 0 bases from V and 7 bases from J, with 10 bases between.

The CDR3: CASSLDGGDSPLHF. In DNA form, the CDR3 reads TGTGCCAGCAGCTTAGACGGGGGAGACTCACCCCTCCACTTT. The chain couples TRBV7-2 to TRBJ1-6, with D perhaps matching TRBD1 (5 bases). CDR1 and CDR2 from the germline V gene are SGHTA and FQGNSA. V lost 1 base and J 10 bases, leaving 11 bases between the germline ends. This CDR3 spans 14 amino acids.

V and J are TRBV2 and TRBJ2-1; possibly TRBD1 for D (6 bases). Trimming stripped 7 bases from V and 1 base from J, with 14 bases between. Looked up from germline, CDR1 is SNHLY and CDR2 is FYNNEI. The CDR3 contains 15 residues. CDR3 residues: CASTPWQGSYNEQFF. DNA of the CDR3: TGTGCCAGCACCCCCTGGCAGGGGTCCTACAATGAGCAGTTCTTC.

The genes are TRBV12-3 or TRBV12-4 and TRBJ1-2; 9 bases align to TRBD1. The CDR3 is 13 amino acids. With V trimmed by 5 bases and J by 2 bases, 0 bases remained unmatched. The CDR3 loop is CASSGQGNYGYTF. The DNA of the CDR3 is TGTGCCAGCAGTGGACAGGGGAACTATGGCTACACCTTC.

This rearrangement joins TRBV12-3 or TRBV12-4 to TRBJ2-7; 7 bases agree with TRBD2. The length of the CDR3 is 13 residues. In nucleotides, the CDR3 is TGTGAGGGGAGGGAGGCATCCCCCTACGAGCAGTACTTC. Protein sequence: CEGREASPYEQYF.

This chain links TRBV6-5 with TRBJ1-4; D is unclear. V was trimmed by 0 bases and J by 3 bases, leaving 11 bases between them. The CDR3 spans 16 residues. Per the germline V gene, CDR1 is MNHEY and CDR2 is SVGAGI. CDR3 amino acids: CASSYSGLEANEKLFF. The CDR3 nucleotides are TGTGCCAGCAGTTACTCGGGTCTGGAGGCTAATGAAAAACTGTTTTTT.

V usage is TRBV27 and J usage is TRBJ2-3; possibly TRBD2 for D (6 bases). V was trimmed by 8 bases and J by 0 bases, leaving 12 bases between them. The CDR3 is 14 residues long. The V gene's germline CDR1 is MNHEY and CDR2 SMNVEV (reference sequence). CDR3 residues: CASALGTSTDTQYF. The CDR3 nucleotides are TGTGCCAGCGCACTAGGGACTAGCACAGATACGCAGTATTTT.

The rearrangement links TRBV7-9 to TRBJ1-1; D possibly corresponds to TRBD1 (5 bases). The CDR3 runs 12 residues. Looked up from germline, CDR1 is SEHNR and CDR2 is FQNEAQ (reference sequence). Trimming pared 3 bases from V and 11 bases from J, leaving 13 bases between. CDR3 loop: CASSLTDIGAFF. The CDR3 nucleotides read TGTGCCAGCAGCTTGACAGACATCGGGGCTTTCTTT.

The genes are TRBV10-1 and TRBJ2-7, with 11 positions matching TRBD2. Germline V lookup: CDR1 WNHNN, CDR2 SYGVQD (reference sequence). CDR3 length: 15 amino acids. J was trimmed by 3 bases and V by 2 bases; bases with no gene match: 3. The CDR3 nucleotides read TGCGCCAGCAGTGAGGCCGGGACTAGCGGCTACGAGCAGTACTTC. It encodes CASSEAGTSGYEQYF.

This clone was detected once. This rearrangement joins TRBV5-1 to TRBJ2-3; TRBD2 agrees at 12 bases. The V segment lost 3 bases and the J segment 2 bases; nucleotides outside the gene matches: 4. The CDR3 runs to 16 residues. Germline CDR1 and CDR2: SGHRS and YFSETQ. The CDR3 DNA follows: TGCGCCAGCAGCTCAACTAGCGGGGGGTCCACAGATACGCAGTATTTT. Amino acid sequence: CASSSTSGGSTDTQYF.

This rearrangement joins TRBV10-2 to TRBJ2-4; the D gene is possibly TRBD2 (5 bases). V gave up 5 bases and J gave up 8 bases, with 13 bases separating them. The V gene's germline CDR1 is WSHSY and CDR2 SAAADI. The CDR3 runs to 13 residues. CDR3 in amino acids: CASSSTSIDIQYF. The CDR3 nucleotides are TGCGCCAGCAGTTCCACTAGTATAGACATTCAGTACTTC.

The J gene is TRBJ2-2, the V gene TRBV29-1; perhaps TRBD1 as D (5 bases). Trimming removed 6 bases at V and 7 bases at J, with 9 bases between. The CDR3 is made up of 11 amino acids. In germline, CDR1 is SQVTM, CDR2 ANQGSEA. The CDR3 protein is CSVRGDGELFF. The CDR3 DNA reads TGCAGCGTAAGGGGTGACGGGGAGCTGTTTTTT.